The 18 T cell receptor beta chains reported below all come from one sample, sequenced in a study of blood T cell repertoires in COVID-19. Assay: immunoSEQ multiplex PCR; the TCRdb copy retains only in-frame clones and omits some. The sample lists about 160,000 clones; around four fifths were seen once. The sequencing sample was made of peripheral blood. These receptor sequences come from a woman aged 55-69 years with acute or convalescent COVID-19.

V and J are TRBV4-2 and TRBJ1-4; D is possibly TRBD1 (5 bases). Germline V CDR1 and CDR2: LGHNA, YNFKEQ. Trimming pared 1 base from V and 8 bases from J, leaving 20 bases between. CDR3 length: 17 residues. The CDR3 region is CASSQGAGPQIKEKLFF. The CDR3 DNA is TGTGCCAGCAGCCAAGGTGCAGGGCCCCAGATAAAAGAAAAACTGTTTTTT.

The chain links TRBV6-4 to TRBJ1-1; D is unclear. CDR3 length: 11 residues. V was trimmed by 7 bases and J by 7 bases, leaving 10 bases between them. CDR1 is MRHNA, CDR2 SNTAGT, per germline. Here the CDR3 reads CASTLRGEAFF. CDR3 bases: TGTGCCAGCACCCTCCGGGGTGAAGCTTTCTTT.

As for this clone: The junction shows a germline mismatch at one end, possibly a read error. This chain connects TRBV7-7 to TRBJ1-6, with a weak D call TRBD1 (5 bases). The length of the CDR3 is 15 residues. Looked up from germline, CDR1 is SSHAT and CDR2 is FNYEAQ (reference sequence). CDR3 bases: TGTGCTAGCAGCTTACCGGGGGAAGATAATTCACCCCTCCACTTT. Protein product: CASSLPGEDNSPLHF.

J is TRBJ2-1 and V is TRBV9; no clear D gene. CDR1 is SGDLS and CDR2 is YYNGEE in the germline V gene. Deletions cut 4 bases from V and 2 bases from J, with 10 bases between. CDR3 size: 14 residues. CDR3 region: CASSRPSAYNEQFF. CDR3 DNA: TGTGCCAGCAGCAGGCCCAGCGCCTACAATGAGCAGTTCTTC.

This chain uses TRBV19 with TRBJ1-4; no firm D call. V dropped 2 bases and J dropped 7 bases, with 11 bases sitting between them. Germline-derived CDR1 and CDR2 are LNHDA and SQIVND (reference sequence). This CDR3 region has 14 residues. The CDR3 spells CASSIRTESEKLFF. For the CDR3, the DNA is TGTGCCAGTAGTATAAGGACTGAAAGTGAAAAACTGTTTTTT.

This chain connects TRBV29-1 to TRBJ2-6; D gene uncertain. V was trimmed by 3 bases and J by 0 bases, leaving 9 bases between them. There are 15 residues in the CDR3. In germline, CDR1 is SQVTM, CDR2 ANQGSEA. The DNA for the CDR3 is TGCAGCGTTGACGGGTTCGCCTCTGGGGCCAACGTCCTGACTTTC. Its protein is CSVDGFASGANVLTF.

The rearrangement joins TRBV28 to TRBJ1-2; TRBD1 is a possible D gene (5 bases). Germline-derived CDR1 and CDR2 are MDHEN and SYDVKM. This CDR3 has 13 amino acids. Trimming removed 3 bases from V and 4 bases from J, with 9 bases in between. The CDR3 here is CASSLGEGYGYTF. The DNA of the CDR3 is TGTGCCAGCAGTTTGGGGGAGGGCTATGGCTACACCTTC.

The V and J genes are TRBV15 and TRBJ1-1; 8 nucleotides agree with TRBD1. This CDR3 has 14 residues. The V and J ends lost 1 base and 9 bases, in that order; junction bases with no gene match: 7. Germline assignment: CDR1 LNHNV and CDR2 YYDKDF (reference sequence). The CDR3 loop reads CATSRVGQGAQAFF. The DNA for the CDR3 is TGTGCCACCAGCAGAGTAGGGCAGGGGGCTCAAGCTTTCTTT.

This chain uses TRBV19 with TRBJ2-3; TRBD2 agrees at 8 bases. This CDR3 region has 14 residues. The germline V gene encodes CDR1 LNHDA and CDR2 SQIVND (reference sequence). The ends lost 7 bases at V and 4 bases at J; junction bases unmatched: 7. The CDR3 region has the DNA TGTGCCAGTAAGGAGCGGGGGCGATCAGATACGCAGTATTTT. It is translated as CASKERGRSDTQYF.

The chain combines TRBV7-2 with TRBJ2-2; D unresolved. The V end was cut by 1 base, the J end by 5 bases, with 11 bases between. Germline assignment: CDR1 SGHTA and CDR2 FQGNSA. The CDR3 loop spans 15 amino acids. The CDR3 region has the DNA TGTGCCAGCAGCTTAGTACCCTTCACTACCGGGGAGCTGTTTTTT. It translates to CASSLVPFTTGELFF.

V and J are TRBV7-9 and TRBJ2-1; a weak D match, TRBD2 (7 bases). V gave up 0 bases and J gave up 5 bases, with 20 bases separating them. This CDR3 comprises 18 residues. The germline V gene encodes CDR1 SEHNR and CDR2 FQNEAQ (reference sequence). The CDR3: CASSLARLGGGGHNEQFF. The DNA for the CDR3 is TGTGCCAGCAGCTTAGCCCGGTTGGGTGGCGGGGGCCACAATGAGCAGTTCTTC. Supplemented by reference TRBV7-9 and TRBJ2-1, the full variable domain reads DTGVSQNPRHKITKRGQNVTFRCDPISEHNRLYWYRQTLGQGPEFLTYFQNEAQLEKSRLLSDRFSAERPKGSFSTLEIQRTEQGDSAMYLCASSLARLGGGGHNEQFFGPGTRLTVL.

This chain links TRBV13 with TRBJ2-3; tentatively, D is TRBD2 (5 bases). The CDR3 runs 15 residues. Germline CDR1 reads PRHDT; CDR2 reads FYEKMQ (reference sequence). The V gene lost 5 bases and the J gene lost 2 bases, with 14 bases spanning the gap. CDR3 loop: CASSLMRETTDTQYF. The CDR3 DNA follows: TGTGCCAGCAGCCTCATGAGGGAAACCACAGATACGCAGTATTTT.

The V gene is TRBV19, the J gene TRBJ1-5; no firm D call. The CDR3 runs 14 residues. V lost 2 bases, J lost 0 bases, and 5 bases lay in between. The germline gives CDR1 LNHDA, CDR2 SQIVND (reference sequence). The DNA for the CDR3 is TGTGCCAGTAGTATAACGGGTAGCAATCAGCCCCAGCATTTT. It encodes CASSITGSNQPQHF.

This clone was detected a few times. The chain uses TRBV6-5 and TRBJ1-2; no firm D call. Germline V gives CDR1 MNHEY, CDR2 SVGAGI. V gave up 4 bases and J gave up 5 bases, with 11 bases separating them. This CDR3 spans 13 amino acids. The CDR3 nucleotides are TGTGCCAGCAGTTGGGCAAGGGAGTATGGCTACACCTTC. It is translated as CASSWAREYGYTF.

Concerning this clone itself: This CDR3 is also generated by other DNA sequences in the sample. The chain joins TRBV7-2 to TRBJ1-5; D is perhaps TRBD1 (5 bases). The CDR3 runs to 14 residues. Trimming took off 5 bases at V and 2 bases at J, with 10 bases between the two ends. CDR1 is SGHTA, CDR2 FQGNSA, per germline. CDR3 in amino acids: CASSLGGGNQPQHF. CDR3 sequence (DNA): TGTGCCAGCAGCCTGGGGGGTGGCAATCAGCCCCAGCATTTT.

The chain couples TRBV19 to TRBJ2-1; TRBD2 matches 10 bases. With V trimmed by 6 bases and J by 10 bases, 9 bases remained unmatched. Germline-derived CDR1 and CDR2 are LNHDA and SQIVND (reference sequence). This CDR3 is built from 14 residues. The CDR3 spells CASSESGGAGEQFF. CDR3 DNA sequence: TGTGCCAGTAGCGAGAGCGGGGGGGCGGGCGAGCAGTTCTTC. Together with reference TRBV19 and TRBJ2-1, the CDR3 gives the full variable domain: DGGITQSPKYLFRKEGQNVTLSCEQNLNHDAMYWYRQDPGQGLRLIYYSQIVNDFQKGDIAEGYSVSREKKESFPLTVTSAQKNPTAFYLCASSESGGAGEQFFGPGTRLTVL.

The chain uses TRBV6-1 and TRBJ2-4; D unresolved. Germline CDR1 is MNHNS and CDR2 is SASEGT. The CDR3 length is 14 residues. V lost 2 bases to trimming and J lost 6 bases, with 11 bases between them. The CDR3 loop reads CASSELAAGNIQYF. CDR3 coding DNA: TGTGCCAGCAGTGAATTAGCAGCCGGAAACATTCAGTACTTC.

The chain employs TRBV28 and TRBJ1-2, with a possible D match to TRBD1 (5 bases). The CDR3 length is 15 residues. Trimming left V 2 bases short and J 0 bases short, with 10 bases between. CDR1 and CDR2 from the germline V gene are MDHEN and SYDVKM. The CDR3 bases are TGTGCCAGCAGTTTAATAGGGGCCTCTAACTATGGCTACACCTTC. Encoded protein: CASSLIGASNYGYTF.